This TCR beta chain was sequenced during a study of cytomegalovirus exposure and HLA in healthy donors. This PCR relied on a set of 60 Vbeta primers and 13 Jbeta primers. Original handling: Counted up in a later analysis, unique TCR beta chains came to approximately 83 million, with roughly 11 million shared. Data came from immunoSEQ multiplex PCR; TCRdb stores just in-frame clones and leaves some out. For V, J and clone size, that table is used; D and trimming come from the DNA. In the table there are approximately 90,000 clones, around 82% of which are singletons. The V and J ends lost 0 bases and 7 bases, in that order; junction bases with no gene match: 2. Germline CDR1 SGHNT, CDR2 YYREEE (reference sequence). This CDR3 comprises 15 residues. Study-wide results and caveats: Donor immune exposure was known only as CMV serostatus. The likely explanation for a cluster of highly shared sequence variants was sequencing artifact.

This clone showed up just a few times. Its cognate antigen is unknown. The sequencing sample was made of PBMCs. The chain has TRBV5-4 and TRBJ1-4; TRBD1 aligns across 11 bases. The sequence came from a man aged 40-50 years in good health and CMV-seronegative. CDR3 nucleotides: TGTGCCAGCAGCTTGGGGGGGACAGGGGGTGAAAAACTGTTTTTT. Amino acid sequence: CASSLGGTGGEKLFF.